Sequencing of this T cell receptor beta chain was carried out in a study of cytomegalovirus exposure and HLA in healthy donors. CDR3 length: 9 amino acids. Germline CDR1 and CDR2: SQVTM and ANQGSEA. Study-wide results and limits: Researchers left out some V segments, among them TRBV6-2 and TRBV6-3, as indistinguishable. By a later analysis, the bulk of CMV-associated TCR beta chains appeared HLA-restricted. The classifier reportedly diagnosed cytomegalovirus status with high specificity and sensitivity. Later work found that TCR association rates differed between HLA loci; DRB1 had the most and HLA-C the fewest.

Both 60 Vbeta primers and 13 Jbeta primers went into the PCR. Assay used: immunoSEQ multiplex PCR; TCRdb lists only in-frame clones, some missing. The data hold 45,000 or so clones, with about three quarters observed a single time. Worth noting for this clone: The antigen remains unidentified. At one of its ends the junction is not consistent with the germline gene, which may arise from a read error.

V is TRBV29-1 and J is TRBJ2-7; D is undetermined. The sequence was obtained from a young woman in good health and CMV-seronegative. Sequencing was done on a sample of PBMCs. CDR3 DNA sequence: TGCAGCGTCTCCCACGAGCAGTACTTC. This codes for CSVSHEQYF.